Below are 15 T cell receptor beta chains sequenced from a single sample in a study of OX40 agonist ivuxolimab in advanced cancers. Library generation was performed with the immunoSEQ multiplex PCR assay. What TCRdb holds here is the immuneACCESS table cut down to in-frame rearrangements. Part of the clones is not present; checked against another copy, under half of the missing clones reflect an unresolved V gene, and the others are unexplained. For this sample the table gives approximately 70,000 clones, of which around 80% were detected only once. Of the sample, roughly 5.8% falls within the top ten clones. This sample comprised CD4+ or CD8+ T cells sorted from blood, obtained in a trial of the OX40 agonist ivuxolimab. Receptors originate from an adult with an advanced solid tumor such as melanoma, head and neck, liver or kidney cancer.

The rearrangement links TRBV27 to TRBJ2-1, with TRBD2 matching over 11 bases. The V segment lost 5 bases and the J segment 4 bases; nucleotides outside the gene matches: 10. The CDR3 has 17 residues. CDR1 is MNHEY and CDR2 is SMNVEV in the germline V gene (reference sequence). CDR3 amino acids: CASSPRTSGSLYNEQFF. CDR3 DNA: TGTGCCAGCAGTCCCCGGACTAGCGGGTCGTTATACAATGAGCAGTTCTTC.

This chain uses TRBV28 with TRBJ1-5; D might be TRBD1 (6 bases). V was shortened by 8 bases and J by 4 bases, with 18 bases between the two germline ends. Germline assignment: CDR1 MDHEN and CDR2 SYDVKM. This CDR3 has 15 residues. CDR3 protein: CASYPGTRNNQPQHF. CDR3 bases: TGTGCCAGCTACCCGGGGACAAGAAATAATCAGCCCCAGCATTTT. The variable domain in full, completed from reference TRBV28 and TRBJ1-5, reads DVKVTQSSRYLVKRTGEKVFLECVQDMDHENMFWYRQDPGLGLRLIYFSYDVKMKEKGDIPEGYSVSREKKERFSLILESASTNQTSMYLCASYPGTRNNQPQHFGDGTRLSIL.

This chain connects TRBV6-5 to TRBJ1-2, with D perhaps TRBD1 (6 bases). The CDR3 sequence is 12 residues long. From germline, CDR1 is MNHEY and CDR2 SVGAGI. V was clipped by 4 bases and J by 8 bases, with 11 bases between them. CDR3 amino acids: CASSFQGIGYTF. In nucleotides, the CDR3 is TGTGCCAGCAGTTTCCAGGGGATCGGCTACACCTTC.

Here the CDR3 reads CAWSVQGSSNQPQHF. The DNA of the CDR3 is TGTGCCTGGAGTGTACAGGGGTCTAGCAATCAGCCCCAGCATTTT. The rearrangement joins TRBV30 to TRBJ1-5; 7 bases are a match to TRBD1. The germline V gene has CDR1 GTSNPN and CDR2 SVGIG (reference sequence). This CDR3 comprises 15 residues. The trim removed 0 bases at V and 0 bases at J, leaving 2 bases unmatched. Full variable domain (rest looked up from reference TRBV30 and TRBJ1-5): SQTIHQWPATLVQPVGSPLSLECTVEGTSNPNLYWYRQAAGRGLQLLFYSVGIGQISSEVPQNLSASRPQDRQFILSSKKLLLSDSGFYLCAWSVQGSSNQPQHFGDGTRLSIL.

This clone appeared once. V usage is TRBV14 and J usage is TRBJ1-4; D may be TRBD1 (6 bases). The V gene's germline CDR1 is SGHDN and CDR2 FVKESK. V lost 4 bases to trimming and J lost 10 bases, with 13 bases between them. This CDR3 has 13 amino acids. CDR3 coding DNA: TGTGCCAGCAGCCCTATGGGGGGGGCAAAACTGTTTTTT. It is translated as CASSPMGGAKLFF.

The table lists this clone with a few counts. Within the sample, other DNA sequences also encode this same CDR3. V and J are TRBV9 and TRBJ1-5; D possibly corresponds to TRBD1 (5 bases). V was trimmed by 0 bases and J by 6 bases, leaving 10 bases between them. CDR1 is SGDLS, CDR2 YYNGEE, per germline. The CDR3 length is 14 residues. This chain's CDR3 is CASSVDGAGQPQHF. CDR3 coding DNA: TGTGCCAGCAGCGTAGATGGGGCGGGTCAGCCCCAGCATTTT. The full variable domain, its missing parts supplied by reference TRBV9 and TRBJ1-5, is DSGVTQTPKHLITATGQRVTLRCSPRSGDLSVYWYQQSLDQGLQFLIQYYNGEERAKGNILERFSAQQFPDLHSELNLSSLELGDSALYFCASSVDGAGQPQHFGDGTRLSIL.

This clone was detected once. The chain employs TRBV9 and TRBJ2-7; tentative D call: TRBD2 (6 bases). Per germline, CDR1 SGDLS and CDR2 YYNGEE. CDR3 length: 14 amino acids. V was clipped by 2 bases and J by 2 bases, with 11 bases between them. The CDR3 is CASSVRSGAYEQYF. CDR3 in DNA: TGTGCCAGCAGCGTCCGGTCGGGAGCCTACGAGCAGTACTTC.

This chain links TRBV4-1 with TRBJ2-7; 8 bases map to TRBD1. The CDR3 has 14 residues. In germline, CDR1 is MGHRA, CDR2 YSYEKL. V was pared by 4 bases and J by 4 bases, with 6 bases of the junction left unmatched. CDR3 bases: TGCGCCAGCAGCCCATACCAGGGGGCATACGAGCAGTACGTC. Its protein is CASSPYQGAYEQYV.

This chain joins TRBV9 and TRBJ2-7, with 7 bases fitting TRBD1. Looked up from germline, CDR1 is SGDLS and CDR2 is YYNGEE. Losses at the gene ends were 3 bases for V and 3 bases for J; bases not matched to a gene: 6. CDR3 length: 14 amino acids. The CDR3 loop reads CASSAQDRYYEQYF. The CDR3 bases are TGTGCCAGCAGCGCCCAGGACAGGTACTACGAGCAGTACTTC.

The rearrangement joins TRBV30 to TRBJ2-2; 10 nucleotides match TRBD2. Germline CDR1 is GTSNPN and CDR2 is SVGIG (reference sequence). The ends lost 0 bases at V and 5 bases at J; junction bases unmatched: 9. The CDR3 contains 17 residues. The CDR3 bases are TGTGCCTGGAGTGTACGGGCTAGCGGGAGTAAAACCGGGGAGCTGTTTTTT. Translating gives CAWSVRASGSKTGELFF.

The chain has TRBV28 and TRBJ1-2; 7 bases match TRBD1. V lost 6 bases and J lost 4; bases outside the gene matches: 2. This CDR3 spans 12 amino acids. Looked up from germline, CDR1 is MDHEN and CDR2 is SYDVKM. DNA for the CDR3: TGTGCCAGCAGCAGGGACAGCTATGGCTACACCTTC. Translated, it gives CASSRDSYGYTF.

This chain joins TRBV19 and TRBJ2-5; 13 nucleotides match TRBD2. The V segment lost 5 bases and the J segment 6 bases; nucleotides outside the gene matches: 6. This CDR3 has 15 residues. In germline, CDR1 is LNHDA, CDR2 SQIVND (reference sequence). DNA of the CDR3: TGTGCCAGTAGTTCGACTAGCGGGGGGAAACAGACCCAGTACTTC. Translation gives CASSSTSGGKQTQYF.

The genes are TRBV2 and TRBJ2-5; possible D gene TRBD2, 7 bases. The CDR3 covers 14 residues. V was trimmed by 7 bases and J by 9 bases, leaving 21 bases between them. CDR1 and CDR2 (germline): SNHLY, FYNNEI. Written as DNA, the CDR3 is TGTGCCAGCACCAAATTGGGGGGGCCCCAAGCCCAGTACTTC. As protein: CASTKLGGPQAQYF.

This chain connects TRBV18 to TRBJ2-1; TRBD2 matches at 7 bases. CDR1 KGHSH and CDR2 LQKENI come from the germline V gene. CDR3 size: 15 residues. The V gene end was trimmed by 5 bases and the J gene end by 5 bases; junction bases not matched to a gene: 9. Here the CDR3 reads CASSLLAPPNNEQFF. The CDR3 DNA sequence: TGTGCCAGCTCATTACTAGCGCCACCTAACAATGAGCAGTTCTTC.

The genes are TRBV28 and TRBJ2-7; TRBD1 or TRBD2 may be the D gene (5 bases each). The ends were cut back, 4 bases at V and 5 bases at J, with 21 bases in the middle. Germline CDR1 reads MDHEN; CDR2 reads SYDVKM. This CDR3 contains 16 residues. The CDR3 DNA is TGTGCCAGCAGTTGGGGCCCCGGGATCGATGGGGACGAGCAGTACTTC. As protein: CASSWGPGIDGDEQYF. The complete variable domain, with remaining parts taken from reference TRBV28 and TRBJ2-7, reads DVKVTQSSRYLVKRTGEKVFLECVQDMDHENMFWYRQDPGLGLRLIYFSYDVKMKEKGDIPEGYSVSREKKERFSLILESASTNQTSMYLCASSWGPGIDGDEQYFGPGTRLTVT.